These 8 T cell receptor beta chains were all obtained from the same sample, sequenced in a study of blood T cells in healthy people across ages. A second 7 to 11 cycle PCR used barcoded and J-beta primers. Using its own MiXCR run on the 5' RACE reads, TCRdb lists one record per CDR3 protein. The table lists over a million distinct CDR3 sequences, about 43% of them singletons. Sequenced: blood. These receptors were obtained from a woman aged 18-29 years in good health.

This rearrangement joins TRBV12-3 or TRBV12-4 to TRBJ2-5; D gene unclear. The J call may be mistaken, given a closer DNA end match to TRBJ2-7. The CDR3 sequence is 17 residues long. The CDR3 loop reads CASSLVLDGRIPHEQYF. CDR3 coding DNA: TGTGCCAGCAGTTTAGTGCTCGACGGCCGGATCCCCCACGAGCAGTACTTC.

The V and J genes are TRBV7-2 and TRBJ2-7; 7 nucleotides line up with TRBD2. The CDR3 has 14 residues. Germline lookup yields CDR1 SGHTA and CDR2 FQGNSA. V dropped 3 bases and J dropped 2; count of bases not matched to a gene: 4. The CDR3 coding sequence is TGTGCCAGCAGCTTCCAAGCGGGGACCTACGAGCAGTACTTC. This encodes CASSFQAGTYEQYF.

J is TRBJ2-3 and V is TRBV18; D is perhaps TRBD1 (5 bases). This CDR3 has 17 amino acids. V gave up 3 bases and J gave up 1 base, with 17 bases separating them. CDR1 KGHSH and CDR2 LQKENI come from the germline V gene. This chain's CDR3 is CASSPPADSSGTDTQYF. CDR3 sequence (DNA): TGTGCCAGCTCACCCCCAGCAGACAGCAGCGGCACAGATACGCAGTATTTT.

This clonotype was counted a single time. The chain combines TRBV12-3 or TRBV12-4 with TRBJ2-1, with TRBD2 as a possible D gene (6 bases). The end of the DNA aligns better with TRBJ2-7, so the J call may be wrong. CDR3 length equals 15 residues. In DNA form, the CDR3 reads TGTGCCAGCAGAGCGGACGGGAGCTCCTACAATGAGCAGTACTTC. Amino acids: CASRADGSSYNEQYF.

As regards this clonotype: The junction differs from germline at one of its ends, possibly a read error. V gene TRBV6-5 combines with J gene TRBJ2-1; TRBD2 matches at 8 bases. The germline gives CDR1 MNHEY, CDR2 SVGAGI. The CDR3 totals 15 residues. The chain's CDR3 is CASSYSRLAINEQLF. DNA of the CDR3: TGTGCCAGCAGTTACTCTAGACTAGCGATCAATGAGCAGTTATTC.

The gene calls are TRBV7-9 and TRBJ2-7, with no clear D. Germline-derived CDR1 and CDR2 are SEHNR and FQNEAQ (reference sequence). The CDR3 covers 13 residues. V gave up 5 bases and J gave up 1 base, with 9 bases separating them. The CDR3 loop reads CASSASESYEQYF. The DNA of the CDR3 is TGTGCCAGCAGCGCTTCGGAGTCCTACGAGCAGTACTTC.

This clonotype occurred a few times. The chain combines TRBV10-1 with TRBJ2-5; TRBD2 matches 9 bases. The CDR3 is made up of 18 amino acids. Germline-derived CDR1 and CDR2 are WNHNN and SYGVQD (reference sequence). The V gene end was trimmed by 6 bases and the J gene end by 0 bases; junction bases not matched to a gene: 14. CDR3 residues: CASRRASGELYYQETQYF. CDR3 bases: TGCGCCAGCAGGAGGGCTAGCGGGGAACTATATTACCAAGAGACCCAGTACTTC.

This clonotype has more than one count but fewer than ten. This chain joins TRBV6-6 and TRBJ1-2; D not certain. Germline CDR1 is MNHNY and CDR2 is SVGAGI (reference sequence). V was pared by 5 bases and J by 2 bases, with 9 bases between. This CDR3 comprises 13 residues. For the CDR3, the DNA is TGTGCCAGCAGTCCACAAGAAAACTATGGCTACACCTTC. Its translation: CASSPQENYGYTF.